The T cell receptor beta chain under discussion was sequenced for a study of shared clonotypes between healthy human individuals. Regarding this clone: As yet, its antigen is unknown.

General study results and limits: Blood alone was sampled, and tissue repertoires likely differ. A generally larger estimated richness was seen in naive subsets than in memory subsets. There were few donors, and this limited the genetic and exposure-history diversity represented.

Trimming removed 4 bases at V and 4 bases at J, with 16 bases between. Germline-derived CDR1 and CDR2 are SEHNR and FQNEAQ (reference sequence). This CDR3 has 16 residues. TCRdb's table, derived via immunoSEQ multiplex PCR, lists solely in-frame clones and lacks some. The sample lists over 2 million clones, around 90% seen once, with 0.3% to 0.4% in the top ten. This sequence was found in a man between 18 and 29 years old in good health. Some clones in this sample may be carry-over from other donors' samples. This rearrangement joins TRBV7-9 to TRBJ1-4, with D perhaps TRBD1 (5 bases). The sequenced material came from naive CD4+ T cells from PBMCs. Subset in this sample: CD45RA+ positively selected. The CDR3 loop reads CASSYASGAGNEKLFF. As DNA, the CDR3 is TGTGCCAGCAGCTACGCCTCCGGGGCGGGTAATGAAAAACTGTTTTTT.